Presented here are 5 T cell receptor beta chains from one specimen sequenced in a study of vaccination and CD4 T cells after COVID-19 (dated by TCRdb to 2021 to 2024). No antigen has been identified for these receptors. The receptor library was made with PCR. Sequencer: Illumina iSeq 100. At the Johns Hopkins FTIC core, DNA from the cultured CD4+ T cells underwent TCR sequencing with the Oncomine TCR Beta short-read assay. The raw public reads went through TCRdb reprocessing: fastp at Q25, MiXCR clone calling, in-frame beta chains kept. Rows matching on CDR3 protein sequence are summarized as one entry with the most common DNA and genes. The sample table holds more than 14,000 distinct CDR3 sequences, of which around 48% were seen once. More than 13% of the sample rests with the top ten. This specimen's treatment or condition label, per the study, means: approximately nine-day PBMC culture with coronavirus spike peptide pools or control peptides (ViraFEST assay).

Sequenced input: CD4+ T cells from blood, cultured in vitro. These receptors originate from a human donor who had recovered from COVID-19.

This clonotype was picked up one time. This chain connects TRBV27 to TRBJ1-6; weak D call: TRBD1 (5 bases). The V end was cut by 5 bases, the J end by 9 bases, with 11 bases between. CDR1 is MNHEY and CDR2 is SMNVEV in the germline V gene (reference sequence). This CDR3 is 13 amino acids long. DNA of the CDR3: TGTGCCAGCAGTCTGGGGGGGATTTCACCCCTCCACTTT. Protein product: CASSLGGISPLHF.

This clonotype has a handful of counts. The chain couples TRBV30 to TRBJ1-2; D remains unclear. Trimming cost V 0 bases and J 7 bases, with 18 bases left between them. The CDR3 loop spans 15 amino acids. Germline CDR1 reads GTSNPN; CDR2 reads SVGIG (reference sequence). CDR3 in DNA: TGTGCCTGGAGTGTACAATTAGAGAGCATTTCTGGCTACACCTTC. Translation gives CAWSVQLESISGYTF.

The chain combines TRBV20-1 with TRBJ2-1; D might be TRBD1 (5 bases). The CDR3 has 13 amino acids. CDR1 is DFQATT, CDR2 SNEGSKA, per germline (reference sequence). The CDR3 loop is CSGSVGPVNEQFF. Here the CDR3 DNA reads TGCAGCGGTTCCGTGGGGCCTGTTAATGAGCAGTTCTTC.

This clonotype was seen just once. The V gene is TRBV2, the J gene TRBJ2-7, with TRBD2 matching over 9 bases. Germline V gene lookup returns CDR1 SNHLY and CDR2 FYNNEI. This CDR3 spans 16 amino acids. V lost 8 bases to trimming and J lost 6 bases; unmatched junction nucleotides: 17. The CDR3 DNA sequence: TGTGCCAGCGGCCAGCGGGGGGCCCTCCTTACCGGCGAGCAGTACTTC. Translating it yields CASGQRGALLTGEQYF.

This clonotype has a handful of counts. This chain connects TRBV20-1 to TRBJ2-3; D is unclear. With 3 bases removed from V and 0 bases from J, the gap between germline ends came to 10 bases. Germline V gene sequence: CDR1 DFQATT, CDR2 SNEGSKA (reference sequence). This CDR3 has 14 amino acids. The CDR3 DNA reads as TGCAGTGCTAGGCTGCGGCACAGCACAGATACGCAGTATTTT. It specifies CSARLRHSTDTQYF.